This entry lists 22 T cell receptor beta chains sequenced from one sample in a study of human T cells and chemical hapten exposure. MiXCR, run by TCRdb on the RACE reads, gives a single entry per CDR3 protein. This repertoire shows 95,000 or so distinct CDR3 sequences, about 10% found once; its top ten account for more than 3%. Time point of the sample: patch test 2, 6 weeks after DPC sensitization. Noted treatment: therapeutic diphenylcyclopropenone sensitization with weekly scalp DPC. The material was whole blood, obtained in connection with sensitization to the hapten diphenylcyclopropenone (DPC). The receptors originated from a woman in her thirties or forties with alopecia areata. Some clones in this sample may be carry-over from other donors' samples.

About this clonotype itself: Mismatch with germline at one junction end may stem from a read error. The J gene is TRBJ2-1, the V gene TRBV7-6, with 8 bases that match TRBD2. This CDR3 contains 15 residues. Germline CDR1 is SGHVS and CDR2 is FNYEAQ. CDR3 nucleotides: TGTGCCAGCAGTCCTGGACTAGCTACCTACATTGAGCAGTTCTTC. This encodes CASSPGLATYIEQFF.

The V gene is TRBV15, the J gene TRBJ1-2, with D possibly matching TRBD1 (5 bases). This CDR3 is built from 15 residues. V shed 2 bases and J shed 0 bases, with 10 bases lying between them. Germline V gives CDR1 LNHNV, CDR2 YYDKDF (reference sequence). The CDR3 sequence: CATSRTGAANYGYTF. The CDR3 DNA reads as TGTGCCACCAGCAGAACCGGGGCGGCTAACTATGGCTACACCTTC.

CDR3 loop: CASYPGAWTSLDTQYF. The CDR3 DNA reads as TGTGCCAGCTACCCGGGGGCTTGGACTAGCTTAGATACGCAGTATTTT. The rearrangement joins TRBV7-3 to TRBJ2-3; 8 positions agree with TRBD2. The trim removed 8 bases at V and 5 bases at J, leaving 15 bases unmatched. This CDR3 comprises 16 residues. Looked up from germline, CDR1 is SGHTA and CDR2 is FQGTGA.

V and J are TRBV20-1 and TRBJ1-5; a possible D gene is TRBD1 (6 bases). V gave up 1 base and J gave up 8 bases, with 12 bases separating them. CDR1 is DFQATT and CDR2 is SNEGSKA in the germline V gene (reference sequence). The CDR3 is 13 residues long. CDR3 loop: CSARAPGAEPQHF. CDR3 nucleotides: TGCAGTGCTAGAGCTCCGGGGGCTGAGCCCCAGCATTTT.

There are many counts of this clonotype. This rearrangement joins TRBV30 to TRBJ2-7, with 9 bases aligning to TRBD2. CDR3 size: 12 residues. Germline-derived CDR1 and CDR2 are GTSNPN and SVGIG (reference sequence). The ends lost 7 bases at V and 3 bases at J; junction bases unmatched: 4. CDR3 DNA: TGTGCCTCGAATAGCGGGAGCTACGAGCAGTACTTC. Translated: CASNSGSYEQYF.

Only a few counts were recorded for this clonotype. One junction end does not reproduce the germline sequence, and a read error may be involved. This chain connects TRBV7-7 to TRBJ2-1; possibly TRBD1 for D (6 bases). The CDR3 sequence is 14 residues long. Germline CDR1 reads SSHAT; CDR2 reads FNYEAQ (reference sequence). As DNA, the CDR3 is TGTGCTAGCAGCGAAGATGGGGGCTCGGATGAGCAGTTCTTC. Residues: CASSEDGGSDEQFF. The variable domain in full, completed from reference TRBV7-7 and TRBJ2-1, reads GAGVSQSPRYKVTKRGQDVTLRCDPISSHATLYWYQQALGQGPEFLTYFNYEAQPDKSGLPSDRFSAERPEGSISTLTIQRTEQRDSAMYRCASSEDGGSDEQFFGPGTRLTVL.

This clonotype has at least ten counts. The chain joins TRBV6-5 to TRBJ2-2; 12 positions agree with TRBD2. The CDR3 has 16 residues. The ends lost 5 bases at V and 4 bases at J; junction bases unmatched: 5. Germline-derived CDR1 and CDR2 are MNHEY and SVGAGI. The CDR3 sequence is CASSGASGRGTGELFF. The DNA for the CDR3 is TGTGCCAGCAGTGGGGCTAGCGGGAGGGGCACCGGGGAGCTGTTTTTT.

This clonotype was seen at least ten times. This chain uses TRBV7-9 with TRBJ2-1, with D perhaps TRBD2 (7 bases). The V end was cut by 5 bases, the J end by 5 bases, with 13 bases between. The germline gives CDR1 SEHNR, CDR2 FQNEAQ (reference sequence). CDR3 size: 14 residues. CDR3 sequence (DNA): TGTGCCAGCAGCCGTGGGGGGGGCAACAATGAGCAGTTCTTC. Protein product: CASSRGGGNNEQFF.

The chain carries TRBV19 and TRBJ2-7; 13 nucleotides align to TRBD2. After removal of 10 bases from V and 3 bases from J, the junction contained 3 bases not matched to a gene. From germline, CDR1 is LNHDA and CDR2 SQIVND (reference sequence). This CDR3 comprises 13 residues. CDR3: CATRTSGSYEQYF. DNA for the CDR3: TGTGCCACTCGGACTAGCGGGAGCTACGAGCAGTACTTC. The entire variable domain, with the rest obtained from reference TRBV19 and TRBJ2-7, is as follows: DGGITQSPKYLFRKEGQNVTLSCEQNLNHDAMYWYRQDPGQGLRLIYYSQIVNDFQKGDIAEGYSVSREKKESFPLTVTSAQKNPTAFYLCATRTSGSYEQYFGPGTRLTVT.

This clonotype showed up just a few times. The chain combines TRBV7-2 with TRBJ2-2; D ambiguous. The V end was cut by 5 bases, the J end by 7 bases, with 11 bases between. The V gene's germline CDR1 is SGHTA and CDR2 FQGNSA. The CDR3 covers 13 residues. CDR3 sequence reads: CASSPLRIGELFF. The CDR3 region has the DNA TGTGCCAGCAGCCCACTTAGGATCGGGGAGCTGTTTTTT.

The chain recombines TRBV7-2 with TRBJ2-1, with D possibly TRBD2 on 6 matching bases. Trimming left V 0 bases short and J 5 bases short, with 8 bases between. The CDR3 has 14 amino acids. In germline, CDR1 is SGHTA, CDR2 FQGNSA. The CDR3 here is CASSLAWGDNEQFF. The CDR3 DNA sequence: TGTGCCAGCAGCTTAGCGTGGGGGGACAATGAGCAGTTCTTC.

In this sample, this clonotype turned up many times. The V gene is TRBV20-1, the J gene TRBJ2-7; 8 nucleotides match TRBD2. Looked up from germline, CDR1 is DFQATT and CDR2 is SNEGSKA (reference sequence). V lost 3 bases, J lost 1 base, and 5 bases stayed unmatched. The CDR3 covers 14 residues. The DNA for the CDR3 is TGCAGTGCTAGTGCGGGGGGCAGTTCCTACGAGCAGTACTTC. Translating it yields CSASAGGSSYEQYF.

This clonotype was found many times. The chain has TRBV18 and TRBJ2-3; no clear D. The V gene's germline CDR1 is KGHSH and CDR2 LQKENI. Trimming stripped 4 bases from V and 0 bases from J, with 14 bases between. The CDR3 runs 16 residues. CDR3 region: CASSLNVGQSTDTQYF. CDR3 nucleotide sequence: TGTGCCAGCTCACTCAATGTAGGGCAGAGCACAGATACGCAGTATTTT.

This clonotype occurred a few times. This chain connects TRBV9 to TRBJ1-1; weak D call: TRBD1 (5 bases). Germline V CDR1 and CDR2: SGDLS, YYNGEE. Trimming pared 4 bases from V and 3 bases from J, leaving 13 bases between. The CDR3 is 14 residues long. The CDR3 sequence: CASSTLTGDTEAFF. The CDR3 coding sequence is TGTGCCAGCAGCACCCTAACAGGCGACACTGAAGCTTTCTTT. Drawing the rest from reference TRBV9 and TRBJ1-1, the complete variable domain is DSGVTQTPKHLITATGQRVTLRCSPRSGDLSVYWYQQSLDQGLQFLIQYYNGEERAKGNILERFSAQQFPDLHSELNLSSLELGDSALYFCASSTLTGDTEAFFGQGTRLTVV.

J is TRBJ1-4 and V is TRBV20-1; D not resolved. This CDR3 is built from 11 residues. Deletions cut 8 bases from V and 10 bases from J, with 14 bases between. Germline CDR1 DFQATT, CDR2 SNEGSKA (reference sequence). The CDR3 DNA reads TGCAGTATTCCCGTTAGTGGAAAACTGTTTTTT. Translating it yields CSIPVSGKLFF.

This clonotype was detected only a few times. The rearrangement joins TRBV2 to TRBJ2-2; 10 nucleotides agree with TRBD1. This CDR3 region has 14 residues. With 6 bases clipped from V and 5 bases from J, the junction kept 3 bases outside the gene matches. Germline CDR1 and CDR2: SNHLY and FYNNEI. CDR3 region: CASSRDRGTGELFF. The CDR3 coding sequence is TGTGCCAGCAGCCGGGACAGGGGAACCGGGGAGCTGTTTTTT.

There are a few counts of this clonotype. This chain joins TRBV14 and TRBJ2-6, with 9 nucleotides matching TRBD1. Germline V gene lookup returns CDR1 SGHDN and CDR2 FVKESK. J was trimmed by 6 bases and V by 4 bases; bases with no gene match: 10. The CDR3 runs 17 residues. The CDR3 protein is CASSPIGTGKQANVLTF. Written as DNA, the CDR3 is TGTGCCAGCAGCCCTATCGGGACAGGGAAACAGGCCAACGTCCTGACTTTC.

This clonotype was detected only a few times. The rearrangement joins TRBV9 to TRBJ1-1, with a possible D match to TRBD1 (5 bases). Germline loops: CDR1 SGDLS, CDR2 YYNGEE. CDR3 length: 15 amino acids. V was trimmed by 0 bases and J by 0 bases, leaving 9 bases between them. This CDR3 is CASSVGGIMNTEAFF. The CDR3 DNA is TGTGCCAGCAGCGTAGGGGGGATAATGAACACTGAAGCTTTCTTT.

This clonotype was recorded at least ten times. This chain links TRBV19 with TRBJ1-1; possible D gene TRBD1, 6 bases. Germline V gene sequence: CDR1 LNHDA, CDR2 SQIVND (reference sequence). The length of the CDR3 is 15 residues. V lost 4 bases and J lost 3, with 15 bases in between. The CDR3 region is CASSTPTGFDTEAFF. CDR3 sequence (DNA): TGTGCCAGTAGTACGCCGACAGGTTTTGACACTGAAGCTTTCTTT.

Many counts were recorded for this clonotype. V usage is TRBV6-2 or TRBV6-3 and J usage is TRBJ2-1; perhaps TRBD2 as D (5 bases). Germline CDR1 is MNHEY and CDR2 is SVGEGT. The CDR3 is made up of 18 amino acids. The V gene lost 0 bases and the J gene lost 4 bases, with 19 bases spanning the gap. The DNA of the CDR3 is TGTGCCAGCAGTTACTCCGCTCTCACTTCGGGGTTATACAATGAGCAGTTCTTC. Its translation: CASSYSALTSGLYNEQFF.

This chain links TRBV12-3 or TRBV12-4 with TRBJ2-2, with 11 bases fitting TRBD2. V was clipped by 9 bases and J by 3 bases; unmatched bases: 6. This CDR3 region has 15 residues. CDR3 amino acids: CASDSGRGDTGELFF. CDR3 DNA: TGTGCCAGTGATAGCGGGAGGGGTGACACCGGGGAGCTGTTTTTT.

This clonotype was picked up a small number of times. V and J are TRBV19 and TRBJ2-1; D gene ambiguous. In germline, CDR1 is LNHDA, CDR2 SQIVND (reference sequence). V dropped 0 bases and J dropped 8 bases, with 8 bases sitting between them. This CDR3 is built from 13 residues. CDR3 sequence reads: CASSIEGVDEQFF. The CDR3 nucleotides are TGTGCCAGTAGTATAGAGGGCGTCGATGAGCAGTTCTTC. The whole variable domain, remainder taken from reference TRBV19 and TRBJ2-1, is DGGITQSPKYLFRKEGQNVTLSCEQNLNHDAMYWYRQDPGQGLRLIYYSQIVNDFQKGDIAEGYSVSREKKESFPLTVTSAQKNPTAFYLCASSIEGVDEQFFGPGTRLTVL.